The TCR beta chain under discussion was sequenced for a study of T-cell memory formation after mild COVID-19. Overall study: Largely, TCR clusters stayed within a single donor.

TCRdb processed the 5' RACE reads anew with MiXCR; each CDR3 protein has one entry. The sample includes 550,000 to 650,000 distinct CDR3 sequences, around a sixth of them seen just once. This CDR3 spans 14 amino acids. CDR1 and CDR2 from the germline V gene are SGHRS and YFSETQ. Trimming removed 0 bases from V and 6 bases from J; junction bases left unmatched: 6. Study observations and caveats: The study detected some responding clones in pre-infection memory, suggesting cross-reactive memory joined. The main location of contracting CD4+ clones was CM and EM, and that of contracting CD8+ clones was EMRA.

This clonotype was seen ten or more times. Antigen specificity is unknown. Sequencing input: PBMCs or a T cell subset sorted from them (not recorded which). This clonotype was sampled from an adult woman who had mild COVID-19 (a few samples of this study predate the infection). Cell type and time point are not known. This rearrangement joins TRBV5-1 to TRBJ2-7; TRBD1 aligns across 7 bases. CDR3: CASSLADRAAEQYF. Written as DNA, the CDR3 is TGCGCCAGCAGCTTGGCCGACAGGGCAGCCGAGCAGTACTTC.